The 22 T cell receptor beta chains given below trace back to one sample, sequenced in a study of blood T cell repertoires in COVID-19 (TCRdb year 2020). Library preparation employed the immunoSEQ multiplex PCR assay. The source is immuneACCESS, and TCRdb retained only in-frame sequences with V and J called. Part of the clones is not carried over; for the studies checked, unresolved V genes explain less than half of this, and the remainder is unexplained. The sample data list over 200,000 clones, and 75% to 90% of these were observed just once. The ten largest clones represent under 3% of the sample. Sequencing was performed on peripheral blood. Receptors originate from a woman between 65 and 79 years old with active or convalescent COVID-19.

This clone was recorded once. The chain employs TRBV5-8 and TRBJ1-1, with 7 bases identical to TRBD1. Germline trimming cut 1 base from V and 1 base from J; bases unmatched to any gene: 1. The CDR3 has 14 amino acids. Germline values: CDR1 SGHTS, CDR2 YDEGEE. The CDR3 region is CASSLNRGNTEAFF. DNA for the CDR3: TGTGCCAGCAGCTTGAACAGGGGGAACACTGAAGCTTTCTTT.

The V call is TRBV7-2, the J call TRBJ1-5, with TRBD1 as a possible D gene (5 bases). The CDR3 loop spans 13 amino acids. Trimming took off 2 bases at V and 5 bases at J, with 7 bases between the two ends. Germline V lookup: CDR1 SGHTA, CDR2 FQGNSA. The CDR3 sequence: CASSLFRDQPQHF. CDR3 nucleotides: TGTGCCAGCAGCTTATTCAGGGATCAGCCCCAGCATTTT.

V usage is TRBV6-5 and J usage is TRBJ1-1; 7 bases map to TRBD1. Germline loops: CDR1 MNHEY, CDR2 SVGAGI. The CDR3 is made up of 14 amino acids. V gave up 6 bases and J gave up 0 bases; unmatched junction bases: 4. CDR3 in amino acids: CASRVQGMNTEAFF. The CDR3 nucleotides are TGTGCCAGCAGGGTACAGGGGATGAACACTGAAGCTTTCTTT.

The rearrangement links TRBV12-3 or TRBV12-4 to TRBJ2-7, with unresolved D. This CDR3 spans 13 amino acids. Deletions cut 6 bases from V and 6 bases from J, with 15 bases between. CDR3 sequence: CASSQTEHGEQYF. The CDR3, as DNA: TGTGCCAGCAGCCAGACGGAGCACGGCGAGCAGTACTTC.

The V call is TRBV28, the J call TRBJ1-4, with D unresolved. The CDR3 length is 12 residues. In germline, CDR1 is MDHEN, CDR2 SYDVKM. Trimming removed 4 bases at V and 6 bases at J, with 6 bases between. The DNA for the CDR3 is TGTGCCAGCAGTTCGGTTTATGAAAAACTGTTTTTT. This gives the protein CASSSVYEKLFF.

The chain has TRBV28 and TRBJ2-3; TRBD1 is a possible D gene (6 bases). The CDR3 totals 11 residues. V was pared by 1 base and J by 12 bases, with 8 bases between. Germline V gene lookup returns CDR1 MDHEN and CDR2 SYDVKM. The CDR3 sequence: CASSLLGTQYF. CDR3 nucleotide sequence: TGTGCCAGCAGTTTATTGGGGACACAGTATTTT.

The V call is TRBV25-1, the J call TRBJ2-1, with D unresolved. Trimming cost V 2 bases and J 9 bases, with 20 bases left between them. The CDR3 extends over 16 amino acids. Germline V gene lookup returns CDR1 MGHDK and CDR2 SYGVNS. The CDR3 DNA reads as TGTGCCAGCAGTGAAAGTGGCTTAACCCCCGGAGCTGAGCAGTTCTTC. Protein product: CASSESGLTPGAEQFF.

The J gene is TRBJ1-4, the V gene TRBV2, with 8 nucleotides matching TRBD1. The J segment lost 8 bases and the V segment lost 5 bases, leaving 7 bases of the junction unmatched. The CDR3 is made up of 14 amino acids. In germline, CDR1 is SNHLY, CDR2 FYNNEI. CDR3 in DNA: TGTGCCAGCAGTTTACAGGGGGAGATCGAAAAACTGTTTTTT. Amino acid sequence: CASSLQGEIEKLFF.

The V and J genes are TRBV28 and TRBJ2-7; unclear D gene. V dropped 6 bases and J dropped 5 bases, with 17 bases sitting between them. This CDR3 has 14 amino acids. Germline V gene sequence: CDR1 MDHEN, CDR2 SYDVKM. The CDR3 coding sequence is TGTGCCAGCAGCCTGCCATTGAGCTTCCACGAGCAGTACTTC. It translates to CASSLPLSFHEQYF.

This clone was counted a single time. The rearrangement uses TRBV10-3 and TRBJ2-5, with 13 bases matching TRBD2. Germline assignment: CDR1 ENHRY and CDR2 SYGVKD. V was clipped by 2 bases and J by 5 bases; unmatched bases: 5. The CDR3 contains 16 residues. CDR3 loop: CAISETSGGGWETQYF. In nucleotides, the CDR3 is TGTGCCATCAGTGAGACTAGCGGGGGGGGATGGGAGACCCAGTACTTC.

This clone was seen only a few times. The sample contains more than one DNA sequence encoding this CDR3. The chain is built from TRBV7-9 and TRBJ2-3; the D gene is possibly TRBD2 (5 bases). V was clipped by 4 bases and J by 0 bases, with 11 bases between them. The CDR3 covers 15 residues. Germline V lookup: CDR1 SEHNR, CDR2 FQNEAQ (reference sequence). The CDR3 DNA is TGTGCCAGCAGCTCGAGCGGAATTAGCACAGATACGCAGTATTTT. Translated, it gives CASSSSGISTDTQYF. The entire variable domain, with the rest obtained from reference TRBV7-9 and TRBJ2-3, is as follows: DTGVSQNPRHKITKRGQNVTFRCDPISEHNRLYWYRQTLGQGPEFLTYFQNEAQLEKSRLLSDRFSAERPKGSFSTLEIQRTEQGDSAMYLCASSSSGISTDTQYFGPGTRLTVL.

This sequence joins TRBV27 and TRBJ1-5; unclear D gene. The CDR3 loop spans 14 amino acids. V dropped 2 bases and J dropped 4 bases, with 9 bases sitting between them. Germline V gene lookup returns CDR1 MNHEY and CDR2 SMNVEV (reference sequence). The DNA for the CDR3 is TGTGCCAGCAGTTTAGTCGGGAGTAATCAGCCCCAGCATTTT. Protein sequence: CASSLVGSNQPQHF.

The rearrangement links TRBV6-1 to TRBJ1-2; D perhaps matches TRBD1 (5 bases). CDR1 MNHNS and CDR2 SASEGT come from the germline V gene. The germline V and J ends were trimmed by 2 bases and 4 bases, with 5 bases remaining between them. The CDR3 contains 12 residues. DNA of the CDR3: TGTGCCAGCAGTGAACAGGGCTATGGCTACACCTTC. This gives the protein CASSEQGYGYTF.

This clone rates as large. V is TRBV29-1 and J is TRBJ2-7, with TRBD2 matching over 8 bases. This CDR3 has 16 residues. Germline CDR1 SQVTM, CDR2 ANQGSEA. V was pared by 1 base and J by 3 bases, with 11 bases of the junction left unmatched. CDR3: CSVEVPGLVFRYEQYF. DNA of the CDR3: TGCAGCGTTGAAGTGCCGGGACTAGTTTTCCGCTACGAGCAGTACTTC.

This clone appeared a single time. The chain employs TRBV5-4 and TRBJ2-1; 8 positions agree with TRBD2. Germline loops: CDR1 SGHNT, CDR2 YYREEE (reference sequence). The V gene end was trimmed by 4 bases and the J gene end by 2 bases; junction bases not matched to a gene: 8. This CDR3 comprises 16 residues. The chain's CDR3 is CASSRGGGHTYNEQFF. The DNA of the CDR3 is TGTGCCAGCAGCCGGGGCGGGGGGCATACCTACAATGAGCAGTTCTTC.

The chain links TRBV7-6 to TRBJ2-1, with D tentatively TRBD2 (5 bases). The V gene lost 1 base and the J gene lost 4 bases, with 11 bases spanning the gap. Germline loops: CDR1 SGHVS, CDR2 FNYEAQ. This CDR3 has 15 residues. The DNA for the CDR3 is TGTGCCAGCAGCTTAGGAGGGAGAGGGTACAATGAGCAGTTCTTC. Translated: CASSLGGRGYNEQFF. Complete variable domain (other parts from reference TRBV7-6 and TRBJ2-1): GAGVSQSPRYKVTKRGQDVALRCDPISGHVSLYWYRQALGQGPEFLTYFNYEAQQDKSGLPNDRFSAERPEGSISTLTIQRTEQRDSAMYRCASSLGGRGYNEQFFGPGTRLTVL.

DNA of the CDR3: TGTGCCAGCAGCCCGGGGACAGGGGGAAATTCACCCCTCCACTTT. It encodes CASSPGTGGNSPLHF. The chain joins TRBV13 to TRBJ1-6, with 11 bases that match TRBD1. The CDR3 loop spans 15 amino acids. Germline V lookup: CDR1 PRHDT, CDR2 FYEKMQ (reference sequence). V lost 5 bases to trimming and J lost 7 bases; unmatched junction nucleotides: 4.

V is TRBV3-1 (or the pseudogene TRBV3-2) and J is TRBJ2-7; D call uncertain. CDR3 length: 12 amino acids. CDR1 is LGHDT, CDR2 YNNKEL, per germline (reference sequence). V dropped 1 base and J dropped 4 bases, with 5 bases sitting between them. The DNA for the CDR3 is TGTGCCAGCAGCCAAGGTTCTTACGAGCAGTACTTC. Protein: CASSQGSYEQYF.

The chain combines TRBV6-5 with TRBJ2-7; D is undetermined. V was pared by 7 bases and J by 3 bases, with 10 bases between. The CDR3 covers 12 residues. Per germline, CDR1 MNHEY and CDR2 SVGAGI. The CDR3 loop is CASIAGNYEQYF. The CDR3 nucleotides are TGTGCCAGCATTGCAGGAAACTACGAGCAGTACTTC.

The chain recombines TRBV7-3 with TRBJ2-2, with 9 bases lining up with TRBD1. The CDR3 spans 15 residues. With 5 bases clipped from V and 2 bases from J, the junction kept 3 bases outside the gene matches. Germline loops: CDR1 SGHTA, CDR2 FQGTGA. Here the CDR3 DNA reads TGTGCCAGCAGCCAACAGGGGGCAAACACCGGGGAGCTGTTTTTT. It encodes CASSQQGANTGELFF.

The chain links TRBV28 to TRBJ1-1; possibly TRBD1 for D (5 bases). The CDR3 runs 14 residues. Trimming removed 6 bases at V and 5 bases at J, with 16 bases between. Germline V lookup: CDR1 MDHEN, CDR2 SYDVKM. CDR3: CASSPGGGWTEAFF. As DNA, the CDR3 is TGTGCCAGCAGCCCCGGGGGGGGGTGGACTGAAGCTTTCTTT.

In DNA form, the CDR3 reads TGCGCCAGCAGCCAAGGCGGGTTTCTTGCCTACGAGCAGTACTTC. Encoded protein: CASSQGGFLAYEQYF. The chain combines TRBV5-1 with TRBJ2-7; possibly TRBD2 for D (5 bases). Between the trimmed V and J ends, which lost 4 bases and 2 bases, there was a span of 16 bases. The CDR3 length is 15 residues. The V gene's germline CDR1 is SGHRS and CDR2 YFSETQ.